The 30 T cell receptor beta chains below come from one sample, sequenced in a study of blood T cells in healthy people across ages. The second PCR ran about 6 to 12 cycles with a sample-barcoded 5' primer and J-beta primers. TCRdb passed the 5' RACE reads through MiXCR, listing each CDR3 protein once. The profile shows about 670,000 distinct CDR3 sequences, approximately 52% of them singletons. Sequenced sample: blood. All receptors come from a woman aged 80 or over in good health.

This clonotype has a count of ten or more. The J gene is TRBJ2-3, the V gene TRBV5-1; D possibly corresponds to TRBD2 (6 bases). The ends were cut back, 6 bases at V and 4 bases at J, with 9 bases in the middle. This CDR3 is built from 12 residues. CDR1 and CDR2 (germline): SGHRS, YFSETQ. The CDR3 DNA reads as TGCGCCAGCACCGGGGGAGCAGATACGCAGTATTTT. Translation gives CASTGGADTQYF.

V gene TRBV7-2 combines with J gene TRBJ1-4, with 11 positions matching TRBD1. V lost 4 bases to trimming and J lost 7 bases; unmatched junction nucleotides: 5. The germline V gene encodes CDR1 SGHTA and CDR2 FQGNSA. This CDR3 comprises 15 residues. Here the CDR3 reads CASSSRTGGSEKLFF. DNA for the CDR3: TGTGCCAGCAGCTCCCGGACAGGGGGCTCTGAAAAACTGTTTTTT.

This clonotype was seen a handful of times. The chain joins TRBV5-5 to TRBJ2-2; 8 bases are shared with TRBD2. V shed 4 bases and J 1 base; nucleotides not matched to a gene: 3. There are 15 residues in the CDR3. From germline, CDR1 is SGHKS and CDR2 YYEKEE (reference sequence). The CDR3 reads CASSRSGVNTGELFF. The CDR3 DNA sequence: TGTGCCAGCAGCCGTAGCGGGGTGAACACCGGGGAGCTGTTTTTT. The full variable domain, rest sourced from reference TRBV5-5 and TRBJ2-2, is DAGVTQSPTHLIKTRGQQVTLRCSPISGHKSVSWYQQVLGQGPQFIFQYYEKEERGRGNFPDRFSARQFPNYSSELNVNALLLGDSALYLCASSRSGVNTGELFFGEGSRLTVL.

This clonotype showed up just once. The V gene is TRBV20-1, the J gene TRBJ2-3, with 8 nucleotides matching TRBD1. The CDR3 runs 14 residues. V was clipped by 3 bases and J by 1 base; unmatched bases: 3. CDR1 and CDR2 (germline): DFQATT, SNEGSKA (reference sequence). This CDR3 is CSARDRVRTDTQYF. The CDR3 DNA sequence: TGCAGTGCTAGGGACAGGGTCCGCACAGATACGCAGTATTTT.

The chain links TRBV3-1 to TRBJ2-7; D is uncertain. Germline loops: CDR1 LGHDT, CDR2 YNNKEL (reference sequence). This CDR3 region has 14 residues. Trimming removed 1 base at V and 3 bases at J, with 10 bases between. The CDR3 sequence is CASSQGGTLYEQYF. The CDR3 DNA reads as TGTGCCAGCAGCCAAGGGGGAACCCTCTACGAGCAGTACTTC.

This clonotype was counted between two and nine times. The chain joins TRBV7-2 to TRBJ1-4, with 7 positions matching TRBD1. The trim removed 4 bases at V and 7 bases at J, leaving 0 bases unmatched. This CDR3 region has 12 residues. Germline V gene data show CDR1 as SGHTA and CDR2 as FQGNSA. Here the CDR3 DNA reads TGTGCCAGCAGCTACAGGGGTGAAAAACTGTTTTTT. Translating it yields CASSYRGEKLFF.

This clonotype was counted between two and nine times. The chain combines TRBV3-1 with TRBJ2-5; 9 nucleotides align to TRBD1. J was trimmed by 4 bases and V by 5 bases; bases with no gene match: 5. The CDR3 runs to 14 residues. Per germline, CDR1 LGHDT and CDR2 YNNKEL (reference sequence). CDR3 in amino acids: CASSRTGVGETQYF. CDR3 bases: TGTGCCAGCAGCAGGACAGGGGTCGGAGAGACCCAGTACTTC.

This clonotype was recorded a few times. The rearrangement joins TRBV2 to TRBJ1-4; D is unclear. The CDR3 is made up of 16 amino acids. Germline-derived CDR1 and CDR2 are SNHLY and FYNNEI. Trimming removed 5 bases from V and 12 bases from J, with 25 bases in between. CDR3 amino acids: CASSSDWAGTMKELFF. In DNA, the CDR3 is TGTGCCAGCAGTTCTGATTGGGCCGGTACCATGAAGGAACTGTTTTTT.

CDR3 in amino acids: CSARVAGTNYGYTF. DNA of the CDR3: TGCAGTGCTAGAGTAGCGGGTACCAACTATGGCTACACCTTC. V gene TRBV20-1 combines with J gene TRBJ1-2, with unresolved D. Between the trimmed V and J ends, which lost 1 base and 2 bases, there was a span of 11 bases. Germline CDR1 is DFQATT and CDR2 is SNEGSKA (reference sequence). This CDR3 comprises 14 residues.

This clonotype was observed many times. The rearrangement links TRBV7-3 to TRBJ1-1; no reliable D call. From germline, CDR1 is SGHTA and CDR2 FQGTGA. The CDR3 length is 13 residues. V lost 3 bases and J lost 6, with 11 bases in between. The CDR3: CASSLQPRAEAFF. The CDR3 bases are TGTGCCAGCAGCTTGCAGCCAAGGGCTGAAGCTTTCTTT.

This clonotype came up many times. This sequence joins TRBV4-2 and TRBJ2-1; 10 bases align to TRBD2. J was trimmed by 0 bases and V by 0 bases; bases with no gene match: 5. Germline assignment: CDR1 LGHNA and CDR2 YNFKEQ. The CDR3 has 18 residues. The CDR3: CASSQDRPSGSSYNEQFF. CDR3 DNA: TGTGCCAGCAGCCAAGATCGGCCTAGCGGGAGCTCCTACAATGAGCAGTTCTTC.

Note on this clonotype: Compared with germline, one end of the junction differs, possibly owing to a read error. This rearrangement joins TRBV7-9 to TRBJ1-2, with 9 bases that match TRBD1. The CDR3 is 14 residues long. Per germline, CDR1 SEHNR and CDR2 FQNEAQ (reference sequence). The CDR3 bases are TGTGTCAGCAGCCGGGGACAGGGAATCTATGGCTACACCTTC. This encodes CVSSRGQGIYGYTF.

The J gene is TRBJ1-1, the V gene TRBV29-1; possible D gene TRBD1, 5 bases. The CDR3 is 12 amino acids. The V and J ends lost 7 bases and 0 bases respectively, with 9 bases between them. Germline lookup yields CDR1 SQVTM and CDR2 ANQGSEA. The DNA for the CDR3 is TGCAGCGCTGGACAACTGAACACTGAAGCTTTCTTT. This sequence encodes CSAGQLNTEAFF.

J is TRBJ1-2 and V is TRBV7-9, with D tentatively TRBD1 (5 bases). The CDR3 runs 15 residues. The germline gives CDR1 SEHNR, CDR2 FQNEAQ (reference sequence). Deletions cut 5 bases from V and 3 bases from J, with 16 bases between. CDR3 sequence (DNA): TGTGCCAGCAGCGCCGTAGGGCAGGGCGACTATGGCTACACCTTC. Translated: CASSAVGQGDYGYTF.

This chain's CDR3 is CASSQDLPGDSSGNTIYF. The CDR3 DNA sequence: TGTGCCAGCAGCCAAGATTTGCCGGGGGACAGCTCTGGAAACACCATATATTTT. The rearrangement joins TRBV3-1 to TRBJ1-3, with 7 nucleotides matching TRBD1. The germline CDR1 and CDR2 sequences are LGHDT and YNNKEL (reference sequence). The CDR3 has 18 residues. The trim removed 0 bases at V and 0 bases at J, leaving 8 bases unmatched.

The chain carries TRBV7-9 and TRBJ2-1; 13 bases fit TRBD2. J was trimmed by 7 bases and V by 5 bases; bases with no gene match: 5. Germline V gene lookup returns CDR1 SEHNR and CDR2 FQNEAQ (reference sequence). The CDR3 runs 15 residues. CDR3 sequence: CASSITSGGANEQFF. The CDR3 DNA sequence: TGTGCCAGCAGCATCACTAGCGGGGGGGCGAATGAGCAGTTCTTC.

The count of this clonotype is one. The genes are TRBV5-4 and TRBJ2-1; 8 nucleotides match TRBD2. This CDR3 comprises 17 residues. J was trimmed by 3 bases and V by 0 bases; bases with no gene match: 8. Germline CDR1 is SGHNT and CDR2 is YYREEE (reference sequence). The chain's CDR3 is CASSLESGSASYNEQFF. Written as DNA, the CDR3 is TGTGCCAGCAGCTTGGAAAGCGGGAGTGCGAGCTACAATGAGCAGTTCTTC. Drawing the rest from reference TRBV5-4 and TRBJ2-1, the complete variable domain is ETGVTQSPTHLIKTRGQQVTLRCSSQSGHNTVSWYQQALGQGPQFIFQYYREEENGRGNFPPRFSGLQFPNYSSELNVNALELDDSALYLCASSLESGSASYNEQFFGPGTRLTVL.

This clonotype was picked up many times. The chain carries TRBV29-1 and TRBJ2-1; D is unresolved. The V and J ends lost 3 bases and 6 bases respectively, with 9 bases between them. Germline CDR1 and CDR2: SQVTM and ANQGSEA. This CDR3 has 12 residues. CDR3 sequence (DNA): TGCAGCGTTGAGGGTCGGCCCAATGAGCAGTTCTTC. Translating it yields CSVEGRPNEQFF.

Only a few counts were recorded for this clonotype. A much larger clone differs from this one at a single base, so this may be a read error. V gene TRBV5-1 combines with J gene TRBJ2-5; 13 bases line up with TRBD2. This CDR3 comprises 15 residues. The germline V gene encodes CDR1 SGHRS and CDR2 YFSETQ. The junction had 13 bases not matched to a gene; V was cut back by 4 bases and J by 13 bases. CDR3 region: CASSLGLAGVAIGYF. The DNA for the CDR3 is TGCGCCAGCAGCCTCGGACTAGCGGGAGTTGCTATAGGGTACTTC. Full variable domain (missing parts from reference TRBV5-1 and TRBJ2-5): KAGVTQTPRYLIKTRGQQVTLSCSPISGHRSVSWYQQTPGQGLQFLFEYFSETQRNKGNFPGRFSGRQFSNSRSEMNVSTLELGDSALYLCASSLGLAGVAIGYFGPGTRLLVL.

The chain is built from TRBV7-3 and TRBJ2-3; 14 bases are a match to TRBD2. This CDR3 has 17 amino acids. Germline V lookup: CDR1 SGHTA, CDR2 FQGTGA. V trimming: 3 bases; J trimming: 1 base; junction bases outside the gene matches: 3. The CDR3 sequence is CASSFGLAGGRTDTQYF. The CDR3 DNA is TGTGCCAGCAGCTTTGGACTAGCGGGAGGTCGCACAGATACGCAGTATTTT.

This chain connects TRBV25-1 to TRBJ2-2, with TRBD2 identical over 7 bases. Trimming cost V 1 base and J 3 bases; bases outside gene matches: 2. Per the germline V gene, CDR1 is MGHDK and CDR2 is SYGVNS. This CDR3 comprises 15 residues. This chain's CDR3 is CASSESRGYTGELFF. In nucleotides, the CDR3 is TGTGCCAGCAGTGAATCGCGGGGGTACACCGGGGAGCTGTTTTTT. Full variable domain (remainder filled in from reference TRBV25-1 and TRBJ2-2): EADIYQTPRYLVIGTGKKITLECSQTMGHDKMYWYQQDPGMELHLIHYSYGVNSTEKGDLSSESTVSRIRTEHFPLTLESARPSHTSQYLCASSESRGYTGELFFGEGSRLTVL.

This clonotype was counted between two and nine times. The V and J genes are TRBV25-1 and TRBJ2-7; tentatively, D is TRBD1 or TRBD2 (5 bases each). V was trimmed by 1 base and J by 2 bases, leaving 9 bases between them. Per germline, CDR1 MGHDK and CDR2 SYGVNS. The CDR3 consists of 14 residues. The CDR3 protein is CASSESGGTYEQYF. DNA of the CDR3: TGTGCCAGCAGTGAATCTGGGGGAACCTACGAGCAGTACTTC.

The V call is TRBV14, the J call TRBJ2-5, with 7 bases fitting TRBD1. The V and J ends lost 1 base and 2 bases, in that order; junction bases with no gene match: 4. Germline-derived CDR1 and CDR2 are SGHDN and FVKESK. The CDR3 is 15 residues long. The CDR3 is CASSQARGLQETQYF. The CDR3, as DNA: TGTGCCAGCAGCCAAGCAAGGGGGCTACAAGAGACCCAGTACTTC.

This chain links TRBV2 with TRBJ1-2; 7 positions agree with TRBD1. The CDR3 has 15 residues. Germline V gene lookup returns CDR1 SNHLY and CDR2 FYNNEI. V was pared by 2 bases and J by 12 bases, with 15 bases of the junction left unmatched. CDR3 DNA: TGTGCCAGCAGTGAAACCTTCAGACAGGGTAAAGGTGACACCTTC. It yields the protein CASSETFRQGKGDTF. Combining the CDR3 with reference TRBV2 and TRBJ1-2 gives the whole variable domain EPEVTQTPSHQVTQMGQEVILRCVPISNHLYFYWYRQILGQKVEFLVSFYNNEISEKSEIFDDQFSVERPDGSNFTLKIRSTKLEDSAMYFCASSETFRQGKGDTFGSGTRLTVV.

The genes are TRBV12-3 or TRBV12-4 and TRBJ1-2; weak D call: TRBD1 (6 bases). V lost 5 bases, J lost 13 bases, and 26 bases lay in between. The CDR3 has 15 amino acids. The CDR3 sequence is CASSPRDNLRWMVTF. In nucleotides, the CDR3 is TGTGCCAGCAGTCCCCGGGACAACCTCCGGTGGATGGTCACCTTC.

This clonotype was observed many times. The chain couples TRBV7-2 to TRBJ2-7, with D maybe TRBD1 (6 bases). Germline CDR1 reads SGHTA; CDR2 reads FQGNSA. The V end was cut by 5 bases, the J end by 2 bases, with 13 bases between. This CDR3 has 14 amino acids. The CDR3 coding sequence is TGTGCCAGCAGCCCGTACAGGGATACCTACGAGCAGTACTTC. Amino acid sequence: CASSPYRDTYEQYF.

This clonotype was seen ten or more times. The J gene is TRBJ2-3, the V gene TRBV29-1; the D is unclear. The CDR3 runs 12 residues. V was trimmed by 3 bases and J by 6 bases, leaving 10 bases between them. Germline V gene data show CDR1 as SQVTM and CDR2 as ANQGSEA. The CDR3 region has the DNA TGCAGCGTTGATGACGGTGGGGATACGCAGTATTTT. Protein: CSVDDGGDTQYF.

This chain connects TRBV5-6 to TRBJ2-5; 8 nucleotides match TRBD1. The tail of the sequence fits TRBJ2-7 better, so the J call may be wrong. The CDR3 spans 14 residues. Germline CDR1 SGHDT, CDR2 YYEEEE. As DNA, the CDR3 is TGTGCCAGCACCCCCGGCAGGGGGCCCTACGAGCAGTACTTC. Translated, it gives CASTPGRGPYEQYF.

The gene calls are TRBV7-2 and TRBJ2-7; 9 positions agree with TRBD2. This CDR3 contains 15 residues. Losses at the gene ends were 2 bases for V and 2 bases for J; bases not matched to a gene: 4. Germline CDR1 is SGHTA and CDR2 is FQGNSA. The CDR3 is CASSLRASGAYEQYF. CDR3 DNA sequence: TGTGCCAGCAGCTTAAGGGCTAGCGGGGCCTACGAGCAGTACTTC. The whole variable domain, filled in from reference TRBV7-2 and TRBJ2-7, reads GAGVSQSPSNKVTEKGKDVELRCDPISGHTALYWYRQSLGQGLEFLIYFQGNSAPDKSGLPSDRFSAERTGGSVSTLTIQRTQQEDSAVYLCASSLRASGAYEQYFGPGTRLTVT.

The chain couples TRBV3-1 to TRBJ2-1; a possible D gene is TRBD2 (6 bases). With 4 bases removed from V and 6 bases from J, the gap between germline ends came to 22 bases. This CDR3 spans 17 amino acids. Germline CDR1 LGHDT, CDR2 YNNKEL (reference sequence). CDR3 protein: CASSPVTIAGMGNEQFF. Written as DNA, the CDR3 is TGTGCCAGCAGCCCCGTGACTATTGCGGGAATGGGCAATGAGCAGTTCTTC.